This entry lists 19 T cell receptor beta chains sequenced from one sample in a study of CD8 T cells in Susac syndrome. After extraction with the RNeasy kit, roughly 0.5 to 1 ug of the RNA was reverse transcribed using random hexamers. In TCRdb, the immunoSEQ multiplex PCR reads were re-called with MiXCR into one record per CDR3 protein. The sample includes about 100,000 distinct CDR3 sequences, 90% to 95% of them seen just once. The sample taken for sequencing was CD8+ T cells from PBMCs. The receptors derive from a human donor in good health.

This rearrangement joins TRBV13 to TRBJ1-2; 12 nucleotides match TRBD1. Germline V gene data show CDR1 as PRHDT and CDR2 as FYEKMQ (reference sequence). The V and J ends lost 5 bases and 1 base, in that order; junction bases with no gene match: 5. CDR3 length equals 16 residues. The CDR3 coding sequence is TGTGCCAGCAGCGACCGGGACAGGGGGCTTAACTATGGCTACACCTTC. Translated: CASSDRDRGLNYGYTF.

The CDR3 sequence is CASSSPREGTFSYEQYF. CDR3 DNA: TGTGCCAGCAGTTCCCCGAGGGAAGGAACGTTCTCCTACGAGCAGTACTTC. The V gene is TRBV12-3 or TRBV12-4, the J gene TRBJ2-7, with D tentatively TRBD2 (5 bases). The CDR3 extends over 17 amino acids. V lost 4 bases and J 0 bases, leaving 19 bases between the germline ends.

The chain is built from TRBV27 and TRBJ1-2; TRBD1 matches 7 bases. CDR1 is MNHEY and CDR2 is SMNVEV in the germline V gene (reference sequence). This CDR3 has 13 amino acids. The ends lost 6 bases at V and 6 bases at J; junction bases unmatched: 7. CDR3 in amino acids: CASSWDRRDGYTF. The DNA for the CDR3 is TGTGCCAGCAGCTGGGACAGAAGGGATGGCTACACCTTC.

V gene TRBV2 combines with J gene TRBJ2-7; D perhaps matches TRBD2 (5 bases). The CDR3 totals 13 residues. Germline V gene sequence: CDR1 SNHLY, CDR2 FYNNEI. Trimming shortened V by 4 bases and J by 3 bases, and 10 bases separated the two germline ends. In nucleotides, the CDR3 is TGTGCCAGCAGTGGTAACGGAGGCTACGAGCAGTACTTC. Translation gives CASSGNGGYEQYF. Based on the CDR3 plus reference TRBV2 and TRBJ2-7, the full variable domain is EPEVTQTPSHQVTQMGQEVILRCVPISNHLYFYWYRQILGQKVEFLVSFYNNEISEKSEIFDDQFSVERPDGSNFTLKIRSTKLEDSAMYFCASSGNGGYEQYFGPGTRLTVT.

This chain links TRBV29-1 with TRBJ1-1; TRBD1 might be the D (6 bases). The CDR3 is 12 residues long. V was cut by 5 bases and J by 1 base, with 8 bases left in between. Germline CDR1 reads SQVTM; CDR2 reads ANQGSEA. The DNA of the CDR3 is TGCAGCGTTCCGGGACAGAACACTGAAGCTTTCTTT. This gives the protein CSVPGQNTEAFF.

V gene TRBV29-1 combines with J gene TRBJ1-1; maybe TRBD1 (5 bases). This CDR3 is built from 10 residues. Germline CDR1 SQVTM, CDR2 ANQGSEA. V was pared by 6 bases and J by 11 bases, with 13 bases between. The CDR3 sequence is CSVGAPKAFF. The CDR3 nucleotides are TGCAGCGTCGGGGCCCCTAAGGCTTTCTTT.

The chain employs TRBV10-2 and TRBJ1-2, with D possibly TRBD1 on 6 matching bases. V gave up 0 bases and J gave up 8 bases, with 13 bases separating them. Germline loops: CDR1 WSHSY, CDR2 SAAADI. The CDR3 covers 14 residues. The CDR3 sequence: CASSESQGAAGYTF. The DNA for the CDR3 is TGCGCCAGCAGTGAGTCACAGGGAGCGGCGGGCTACACCTTC.

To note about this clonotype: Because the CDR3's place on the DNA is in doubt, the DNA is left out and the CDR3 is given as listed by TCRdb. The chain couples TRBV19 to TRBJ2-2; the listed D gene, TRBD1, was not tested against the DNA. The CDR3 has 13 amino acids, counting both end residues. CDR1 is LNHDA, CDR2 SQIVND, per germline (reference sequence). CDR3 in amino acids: CAFSRGTPGSCFF.

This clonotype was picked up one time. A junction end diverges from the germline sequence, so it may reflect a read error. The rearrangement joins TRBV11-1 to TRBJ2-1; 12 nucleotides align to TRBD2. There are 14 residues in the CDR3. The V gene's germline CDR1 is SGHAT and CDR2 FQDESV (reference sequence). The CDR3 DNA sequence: TGTGCCAGCAGCCTAGCGGGGGGGGCTAATGAGCAGTTCTTC. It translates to CASSLAGGANEQFF.

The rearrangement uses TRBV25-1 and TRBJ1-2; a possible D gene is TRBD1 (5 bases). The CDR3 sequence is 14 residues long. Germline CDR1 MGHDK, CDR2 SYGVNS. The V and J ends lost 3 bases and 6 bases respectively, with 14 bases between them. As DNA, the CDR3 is TGTGCCAGCAGTGAGATCAGTGGGGGGGATGGCTACACCTTC. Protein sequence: CASSEISGGDGYTF.

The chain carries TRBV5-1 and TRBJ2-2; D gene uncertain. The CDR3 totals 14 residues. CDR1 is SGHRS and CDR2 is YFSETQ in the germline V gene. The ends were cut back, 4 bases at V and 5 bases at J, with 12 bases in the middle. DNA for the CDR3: TGCGCCAGCAGCCCCCGGGTTGGAACCGGGGAGCTGTTTTTT. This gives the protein CASSPRVGTGELFF.

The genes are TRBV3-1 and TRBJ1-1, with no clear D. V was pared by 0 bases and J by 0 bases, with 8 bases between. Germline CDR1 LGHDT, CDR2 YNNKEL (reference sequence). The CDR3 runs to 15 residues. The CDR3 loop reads CASSQDREVNTEAFF. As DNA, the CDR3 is TGTGCCAGCAGCCAAGACCGGGAAGTGAACACTGAAGCTTTCTTT.

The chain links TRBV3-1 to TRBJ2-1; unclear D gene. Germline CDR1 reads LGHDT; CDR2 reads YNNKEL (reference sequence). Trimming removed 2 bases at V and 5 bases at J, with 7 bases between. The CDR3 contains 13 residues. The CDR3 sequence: CASSQTGDNEQFF. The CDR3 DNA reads TGTGCCAGCAGCCAAACGGGCGACAATGAGCAGTTCTTC.

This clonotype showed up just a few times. The CDR3 loop is CASSIGQGNYEQYF. CDR3 DNA sequence: TGTGCCAGTAGTATAGGGCAGGGTAACTACGAGCAGTACTTC. The gene calls are TRBV19 and TRBJ2-7, with a weak D call TRBD1 (5 bases). The germline gives CDR1 LNHDA, CDR2 SQIVND (reference sequence). Trimming cost V 1 base and J 3 bases, with 10 bases left between them. CDR3 length: 14 amino acids.

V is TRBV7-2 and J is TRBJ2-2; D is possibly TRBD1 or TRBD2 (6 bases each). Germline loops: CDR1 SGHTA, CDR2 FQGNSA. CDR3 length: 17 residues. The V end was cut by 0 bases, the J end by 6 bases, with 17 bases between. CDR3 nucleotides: TGTGCCAGCAGCTTAGCGATGGGGGGCGCTGGTCCCGGGGAGCTGTTTTTT. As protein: CASSLAMGGAGPGELFF.

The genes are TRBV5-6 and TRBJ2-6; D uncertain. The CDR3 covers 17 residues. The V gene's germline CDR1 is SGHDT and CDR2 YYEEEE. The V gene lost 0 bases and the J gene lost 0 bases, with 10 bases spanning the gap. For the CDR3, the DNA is TGTGCCAGCAGCTTGGCCGGACGCTTCTCTGGGGCCAACGTCCTGACTTTC. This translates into CASSLAGRFSGANVLTF.

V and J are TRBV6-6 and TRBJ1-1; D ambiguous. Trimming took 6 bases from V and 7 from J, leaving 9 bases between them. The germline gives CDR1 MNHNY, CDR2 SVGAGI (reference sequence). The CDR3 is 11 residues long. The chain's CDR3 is CASSPSYEAFF. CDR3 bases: TGTGCCAGCAGCCCCTCGTATGAAGCTTTCTTT.

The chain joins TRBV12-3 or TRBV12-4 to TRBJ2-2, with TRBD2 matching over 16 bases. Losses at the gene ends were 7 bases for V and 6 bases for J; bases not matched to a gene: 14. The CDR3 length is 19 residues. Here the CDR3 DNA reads TGTGCCAGCATCTTACTTCTGGGGACTAGCGGGGGGGCGCCCGGGGAGCTGTTTTTT. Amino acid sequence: CASILLLGTSGGAPGELFF.

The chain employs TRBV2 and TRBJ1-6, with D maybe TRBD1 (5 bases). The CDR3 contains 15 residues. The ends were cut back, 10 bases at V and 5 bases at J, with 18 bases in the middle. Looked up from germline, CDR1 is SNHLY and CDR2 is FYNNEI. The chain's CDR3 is CATQGRGNHNSPLHF. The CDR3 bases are TGTGCCACCCAGGGTAGAGGGAACCATAATTCACCCCTCCACTTT.